This TCR beta chain was identified in a study of identical twins (dated by TCRdb to 2015 to 2016). In the study overall: The study deep-sequenced TCR alpha and beta repertoires from monozygotic twins, unrelated adults of various ages and cord blood to test whether fetal clonotypes persist. To rule out contamination, replicate twin experiments were performed at different times with different library preparation protocols. Results the study describes overall, beyond this receptor: Fewer insertions were carried by abundant cord blood beta clonotypes, a similar but weaker trend appeared in young adult naive repertoires, and no such trend appeared in memory repertoires. Zero-insertion analyses could be partly confounded by invariant T cells such as MAIT and iNKT, although diverse VJ usage argued against such confounding for most clonotypes. Because the same donors could not be followed over many years, the conclusions depended on cross-sectional statistical analysis. A weaker excess of twin sharing was found in beta out-of-frame sequences because the signal-to-noise ratio was lowered by fewer shared sequences. Out-of-frame TCR alpha sequences shared between twins showed an excess of low generation-probability sequences compared with coincidental sharing between unrelated individuals. Out-of-frame TCR alpha sharing in monozygotic twins was systematically underestimated by recombination models, whereas sharing between unrelated individuals was in agreement with the recombination models.

Taken from the germline V gene (reference sequence), the CDR1 and CDR2 loops are LGHDT and YNNKEL. The CDR3 runs 13 residues from the cysteine to the phenylalanine. Solely the CDR3 DNA is kept, with 39 bases framed from the first base. The V and J ends are trimmed by 4 bases and 7 bases, leaving 13 bases between them. Only healthy Caucasian donors were included. The twin cohort consisted of three pairs of female monozygotic twins, all aged roughly 18 to 30 years. CD4+ and CD8+ T cell populations were isolated with positive isolation kits from Invitrogen. Library generation was performed with 5' RACE. Reads for this sample came from an Illumina HiSeq 2000. Template switching added a universal primer binding site, and the final cDNA carried a unique molecular identifier that allowed TCR cDNA molecules to be counted accurately. Specific primers in the conserved constant-segment region were used to synthesize first-strand cDNA for the TCR alpha and beta chains. To control for contamination, every cDNA library was double barcoded, receiving both a SMART-Mk sample barcode and Illumina barcodes. Two successive PCR steps introduced TruSeq adapter sequences along with Illumina sample barcodes. TCR alpha and beta cDNA libraries were sequenced on the Illumina HiSeq platform with custom primers. The authors processed their data as follows. MiGEC processed the raw reads to extract unique molecular identifiers, while MiXCR was used to determine the CDR3 positions. For each individual, recombination models were inferred using an EM algorithm with the repgenHMM and IGoR tools. The analysis of shared clonotypes was done with the tcR package in R, with sharing normalized by the product of cloneset sizes. To study raw recombination without the effects of thymic and clonal selection, out-of-frame nonproductive sequences were analyzed. TCRdb trimmed the raw reads at Q25, called clones with MiXCR and kept productive beta chains. Rows merge per CDR3 protein into single entries with the most common DNA and genes. The V and J calls were not made by the authors but by TCRdb's processing. The sample data list 450,000 or so distinct CDR3 sequences, and 20% to 25% of these were observed just once. About 2.9% of the sample rests with the top ten.

In its sample, this clonotype was seen a few times. No antigen is known for it. No clone much larger than this one lies a single base away; base qualities are absent. The data were also submitted as part of a second study, on T cells expressing NK-cell markers. The second paper further reports: TCR beta-chain repertoires were profiled in sorted CD3+CD56+NKG2C+, CD3+CD56+NKG2C- and CD3+CD56-NKG2C+ T-cell subsets from several donors. Among the eight sequenced donors, only one was HCMV-seronegative, while the other seven were HCMV-seropositive. To restrict sorting to alphabetaTCR-expressing T cells, an anti-gammadeltaTCR antibody was added in several experiments. In roughly 6 donors, the dominant CD3+CD56+NKG2C+ clonotypes were found to rank among the top 10 CD8+ clonotypes and to make up about 1.0-8% of CD8+ T cells. Those dominant clonotypes were again the most abundant among CD3+CD56-NKG2C+ cells in a few donors, at 28.3-60.1%. Whether the expanded NKG2C-expressing T cell clones were specific for HCMV antigens was left unclear. Randomly selected healthy volunteers, three men and five women, were used as the eight sequenced donors. To determine HCMV serostatus, a commercial ELISA kit was used to detect HCMV-specific IgG in serum. Reads were demultiplexed and grouped by UMI with MIGEC, and clonotypes were assembled and quantified with MiTCR. Only TCR cDNA sequences supported by at least two reads were kept to exclude erroneous sequences. The tcR package was used for downstream repertoire analysis, with clonotypes matched between fractions based on CDR3 nucleotide sequence plus V segment. Antigen specificity was annotated against VDJdb with VDJmatch, allowing one amino acid substitution in CDR3.

The material sequenced was CD4+ T cells sorted from blood. This receptor was obtained from a woman between 18 and 29 years old in good health. This chain joins TRBV3-1 to TRBJ1-1; no D gene can be assigned with confidence. The CDR3 protein is CASSPNGALEAFF. The nucleotide sequence is TGTGCCAGCAGCCCGAACGGTGCCCTTGAAGCTTTCTTT.